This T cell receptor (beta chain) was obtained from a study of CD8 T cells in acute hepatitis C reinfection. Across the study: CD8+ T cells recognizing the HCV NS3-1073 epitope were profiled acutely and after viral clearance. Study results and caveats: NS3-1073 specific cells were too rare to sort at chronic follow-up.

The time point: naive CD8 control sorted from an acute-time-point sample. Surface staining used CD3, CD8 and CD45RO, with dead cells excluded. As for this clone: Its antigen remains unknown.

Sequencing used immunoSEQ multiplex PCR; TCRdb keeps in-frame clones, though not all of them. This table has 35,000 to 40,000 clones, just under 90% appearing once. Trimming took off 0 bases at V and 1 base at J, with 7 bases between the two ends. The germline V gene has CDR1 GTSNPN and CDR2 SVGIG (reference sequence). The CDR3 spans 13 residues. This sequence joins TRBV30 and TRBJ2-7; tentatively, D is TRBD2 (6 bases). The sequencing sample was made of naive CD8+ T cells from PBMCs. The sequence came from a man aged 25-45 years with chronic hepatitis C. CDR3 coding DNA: TGTGCCTGGAGTGTCGGGGGATCCTACGAGCAGTACTTC. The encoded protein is CAWSVGGSYEQYF. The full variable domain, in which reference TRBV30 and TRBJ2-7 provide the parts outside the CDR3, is SQTIHQWPATLVQPVGSPLSLECTVEGTSNPNLYWYRQAAGRGLQLLFYSVGIGQISSEVPQNLSASRPQDRQFILSSKKLLLSDSGFYLCAWSVGGSYEQYFGPGTRLTVT.